Below are 21 T cell receptor beta chains sequenced from a single sample in a study of blood T cell repertoires in COVID-19. Method: immunoSEQ multiplex PCR; TCRdb's copy keeps in-frame clones and lacks some. The data show around 130,000 clones, roughly 80% seen once. Material for sequencing was peripheral blood. The receptors were sampled from a woman in her forties or fifties with acute or convalescent COVID-19.

This clone was seen a handful of times. The chain links TRBV6-5 to TRBJ1-2; 8 bases line up with TRBD1. The CDR3 runs 14 residues. Germline V gene lookup returns CDR1 MNHEY and CDR2 SVGAGI. V lost 2 bases to trimming and J lost 8 bases; unmatched junction nucleotides: 7. CDR3 DNA sequence: TGTGCCAGCAGTTACGCAGGGGGCGGAAAAGGCTACACCTTC. It translates to CASSYAGGGKGYTF.

CDR3 nucleotides: TGTGCCACCCGAGGGTCGCCACGGTCCTTTTATAGCAATCAGCCCCAGCATTTT. This gives the protein CATRGSPRSFYSNQPQHF. J is TRBJ1-5 and V is TRBV19; D is ambiguous. CDR1 LNHDA and CDR2 SQIVND come from the germline V gene (reference sequence). V was pared by 10 bases and J by 0 bases, with 25 bases between. This CDR3 comprises 18 residues.

V is TRBV6-5 and J is TRBJ1-5, with unresolved D. Germline V lookup: CDR1 MNHEY, CDR2 SVGAGI. V gave up 4 bases and J gave up 6 bases, with 16 bases separating them. The CDR3 spans 15 residues. The CDR3 coding sequence is TGTGCCAGCAGTTCCCGAGGCGATACGGTTCAGCCCCAGCATTTT. Amino acid sequence: CASSSRGDTVQPQHF.

The V and J genes are TRBV19 and TRBJ1-1, with a weak D call TRBD1 (5 bases). V was pared by 8 bases and J by 8 bases, with 9 bases between. The germline V gene encodes CDR1 LNHDA and CDR2 SQIVND (reference sequence). The CDR3 totals 10 residues. In nucleotides, the CDR3 is TGTGCCAGTGGGAACAGGGAAGCTTTCTTT. This sequence encodes CASGNREAFF.

The rearrangement uses TRBV7-8 and TRBJ2-1; TRBD2 aligns across 12 bases. V dropped 4 bases and J dropped 7; count of bases not matched to a gene: 11. CDR1 and CDR2 (germline): SGHVS, FQNEAQ. CDR3 length: 17 residues. The CDR3 DNA sequence: TGTGCCAGCAGCTCTAGAGGACTAGCGGGGCGTCTGAATGAGCAGTTCTTC. This gives the protein CASSSRGLAGRLNEQFF. Filled out from reference TRBV7-8 and TRBJ2-1, the complete variable domain reads GAGVSQSPRYKVAKRGQDVALRCDPISGHVSLFWYQQALGQGPEFLTYFQNEAQLDKSGLPSDRFFAERPEGSVSTLKIQRTQQEDSAVYLCASSSRGLAGRLNEQFFGPGTRLTVL.

This chain connects TRBV6-5 to TRBJ1-1; 7 nucleotides align to TRBD1. CDR1 and CDR2 (germline): MNHEY, SVGAGI. Germline trimming cut 6 bases from V and 12 bases from J; bases unmatched to any gene: 13. The CDR3 is 13 amino acids. CDR3 loop: CASSARQGPRTFF. In DNA, the CDR3 is TGTGCCAGCAGCGCAAGACAGGGACCGAGAACTTTCTTT.

The chain is built from TRBV11-3 and TRBJ2-5; 7 bases match TRBD2. V lost 5 bases to trimming and J lost 3 bases; unmatched junction nucleotides: 6. The CDR3 is 14 residues long. Germline assignment: CDR1 SGHNT and CDR2 YENEEA. DNA of the CDR3: TGTGCCAGCAGCCCCGGGACTATCGAAGAGACCCAGTACTTC. It codes for CASSPGTIEETQYF.

The V and J genes are TRBV6-5 and TRBJ1-5, with TRBD1 matching 7 bases. The CDR3 totals 14 residues. The germline gives CDR1 MNHEY, CDR2 SVGAGI. J was trimmed by 7 bases and V by 6 bases; bases with no gene match: 9. In nucleotides, the CDR3 is TGTGCCAGCAGACAACAGGGGTTGGGGCAGCCCCAGCATTTT. Residues: CASRQQGLGQPQHF.

The rearrangement joins TRBV5-1 to TRBJ2-6; perhaps TRBD2 as D (5 bases). Germline V gives CDR1 SGHRS, CDR2 YFSETQ. V lost 4 bases, J lost 0 bases, and 23 bases lay in between. The CDR3 extends over 20 amino acids. CDR3 amino acids: CASSLRSGLTGSSGANVLTF. The CDR3 region has the DNA TGCGCCAGCAGCCTCCGGTCAGGACTTACTGGGAGCTCTGGGGCCAACGTCCTGACTTTC. Combining the CDR3 with reference TRBV5-1 and TRBJ2-6 gives the whole variable domain KAGVTQTPRYLIKTRGQQVTLSCSPISGHRSVSWYQQTPGQGLQFLFEYFSETQRNKGNFPGRFSGRQFSNSRSEMNVSTLELGDSALYLCASSLRSGLTGSSGANVLTFGAGSRLTVL.

V gene TRBV29-1 combines with J gene TRBJ2-7, with D possibly TRBD1 on 6 matching bases. Between the trimmed V and J ends, which lost 5 bases and 2 bases, there was a span of 16 bases. CDR1 is SQVTM, CDR2 ANQGSEA, per germline. The CDR3 totals 14 residues. CDR3: CSVKSGRGTYEQYF. The CDR3 DNA reads TGCAGCGTTAAGTCGGGCAGGGGCACCTACGAGCAGTACTTC.

The genes are TRBV2 and TRBJ2-1, with a possible D match to TRBD1 (6 bases). CDR3 length: 13 amino acids. V was cut by 7 bases and J by 8 bases, with 15 bases left in between. In germline, CDR1 is SNHLY, CDR2 FYNNEI. CDR3: CASTWGLSDEQFF. CDR3 DNA: TGTGCCAGCACCTGGGGGCTCAGCGATGAGCAGTTCTTC.

V gene TRBV5-1 combines with J gene TRBJ1-6; 8 bases are shared with TRBD1. V was clipped by 2 bases and J by 6 bases; unmatched bases: 10. The CDR3 contains 17 residues. CDR1 is SGHRS, CDR2 YFSETQ, per germline. The DNA for the CDR3 is TGCGCCAGCAGCTTAAACCCCTATGGACAGGGTAATTCACCCCTCCACTTT. Translating it yields CASSLNPYGQGNSPLHF.

This rearrangement joins TRBV19 to TRBJ1-6; possibly TRBD1 for D (6 bases). The CDR3 is 19 amino acids. Deletions cut 1 base from V and 7 bases from J, with 23 bases between. Germline V gives CDR1 LNHDA, CDR2 SQIVND (reference sequence). The CDR3 sequence: CASSIAATLQGSRNSPLHF. The CDR3 DNA reads as TGTGCCAGTAGTATAGCCGCAACTTTGCAGGGGTCGAGGAATTCACCCCTCCACTTT.

The J gene is TRBJ2-2, the V gene TRBV3-1 (or the pseudogene TRBV3-2); 7 nucleotides line up with TRBD1. CDR3 length: 15 amino acids. The trim removed 4 bases at V and 4 bases at J, leaving 6 bases unmatched. Germline CDR1 LGHDT, CDR2 YNNKEL (reference sequence). The CDR3: CASSLGTVATGELFF. CDR3 coding DNA: TGTGCCAGCAGCCTCGGGACAGTAGCCACCGGGGAGCTGTTTTTT.

The V and J genes are TRBV5-6 and TRBJ1-4; tentatively, D is TRBD1 (6 bases). The V gene lost 5 bases and the J gene lost 3 bases, with 14 bases spanning the gap. Germline V gives CDR1 SGHDT, CDR2 YYEEEE. The CDR3 runs 15 residues. The CDR3: CASSSTGPANEKLFF. CDR3 nucleotides: TGTGCCAGCAGTTCAACAGGGCCCGCTAATGAAAAACTGTTTTTT.

CDR3 sequence reads: CASSQDPGGANIGKNIQYF. The CDR3 DNA reads TGTGCCAGCAGCCAAGATCCCGGGGGGGCAAATATCGGCAAAAACATTCAGTACTTC. The genes are TRBV3-1 (or the pseudogene TRBV3-2) and TRBJ2-4, with 8 bases matching TRBD2. Germline CDR1 LGHDT, CDR2 YNNKEL (reference sequence). After removal of 0 bases from V and 3 bases from J, the junction contained 13 bases not matched to a gene. The CDR3 sequence is 19 residues long.

In its sample, this clone was seen once. The rearrangement links TRBV5-1 to TRBJ1-2; perhaps TRBD1 as D (6 bases). The V gene's germline CDR1 is SGHRS and CDR2 YFSETQ. V was clipped by 0 bases and J by 6 bases, with 15 bases between them. The CDR3 totals 15 residues. DNA for the CDR3: TGCGCCAGCAGCTTGGCCGACAGACAGGCCCATGGCTACACCTTC. Translation: CASSLADRQAHGYTF.

The J gene is TRBJ1-3, the V gene TRBV5-1, with a tentative D call TRBD1 (6 bases). The V gene lost 2 bases and the J gene lost 3 bases, with 12 bases spanning the gap. The V gene's germline CDR1 is SGHRS and CDR2 YFSETQ. This CDR3 spans 15 amino acids. The CDR3 spells CASSFLQGGGNTIYF. The DNA for the CDR3 is TGCGCCAGCAGCTTTTTACAGGGTGGTGGAAACACCATATATTTT. The whole variable domain, filled in from reference TRBV5-1 and TRBJ1-3, reads KAGVTQTPRYLIKTRGQQVTLSCSPISGHRSVSWYQQTPGQGLQFLFEYFSETQRNKGNFPGRFSGRQFSNSRSEMNVSTLELGDSALYLCASSFLQGGGNTIYFGEGSWLTVV.

The rearrangement links TRBV7-9 to TRBJ1-4, with no clear D. The CDR3 is 18 residues long. Deletions cut 7 bases from V and 0 bases from J, with 21 bases between. CDR1 and CDR2 from the germline V gene are SEHNR and FQNEAQ (reference sequence). CDR3 amino acids: CASTKWEADFTTNEKLFF. CDR3 bases: TGTGCCAGCACCAAATGGGAGGCAGACTTCACAACTAATGAAAAACTGTTTTTT.

This clone was seen a few times. The gene calls are TRBV4-1 and TRBJ2-7; D unresolved. Germline assignment: CDR1 MGHRA and CDR2 YSYEKL. V dropped 3 bases and J dropped 5 bases, with 11 bases sitting between them. CDR3 length: 13 residues. DNA for the CDR3: TGCGCCAGCAGCCACCCAGGAAGGAACGAGCAGTACTTC. Amino acids: CASSHPGRNEQYF.

About this clone itself: An end of the junction does not agree with germline; a read error may underlie this. This sequence joins TRBV29-1 and TRBJ1-1, with 12 bases fitting TRBD1. The length of the CDR3 is 14 residues. The germline V gene encodes CDR1 SQVTM and CDR2 ANQGSEA. The CDR3 here is CSVSASGTGGNWVF. The CDR3 bases are TGCAGCGTTTCCGCATCCGGGACAGGGGGCAATTGGGTCTTT.